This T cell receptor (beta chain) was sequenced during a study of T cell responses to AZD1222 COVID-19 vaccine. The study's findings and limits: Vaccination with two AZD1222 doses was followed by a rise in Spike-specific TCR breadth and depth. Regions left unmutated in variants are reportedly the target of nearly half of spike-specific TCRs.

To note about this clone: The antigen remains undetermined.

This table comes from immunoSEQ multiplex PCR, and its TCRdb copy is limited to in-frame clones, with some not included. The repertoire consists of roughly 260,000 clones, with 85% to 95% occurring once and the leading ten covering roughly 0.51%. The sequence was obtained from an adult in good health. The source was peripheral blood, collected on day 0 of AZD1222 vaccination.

The CDR3 bases are TGTGCCAGCAGCCATGCTCAGGGGGGGAACTATGGCTACACCTTC. This encodes CASSHAQGGNYGYTF. The rearrangement links TRBV3-1 (or the pseudogene TRBV3-2) to TRBJ1-2; 7 bases map to TRBD1. With V trimmed by 3 bases and J by 2 bases, 6 bases remained unmatched. Germline CDR1 LGHDT, CDR2 YNNKEL (reference sequence). The CDR3 is made up of 15 amino acids.